Shown below are 9 T cell receptor beta chains from a single sample sequenced in a study of blood T cell repertoires in COVID-19. Repertoires were generated with immunoSEQ multiplex PCR, while TCRdb's copy carries only in-frame clones and drops some. The table shows some 80,000 clones, with about four fifths occurring only once. Specimen: peripheral blood. These receptors were collected from a human donor in a cohort sampled during active COVID-19.

This clone was counted a single time. Other DNA sequences within the sample encode an identical CDR3. The rearrangement uses TRBV19 and TRBJ1-2; D remains ambiguous. Germline V gene sequence: CDR1 LNHDA, CDR2 SQIVND (reference sequence). The CDR3 runs to 13 residues. With 7 bases removed from V and 11 bases from J, the gap between germline ends came to 20 bases. CDR3 DNA sequence: TGTGCCAGTACCGTGGCAGGCGTTGGTGGTTACACCTTC. This codes for CASTVAGVGGYTF.

This sequence joins TRBV7-3 and TRBJ2-7; D remains ambiguous. V gave up 1 base and J gave up 2 bases, with 9 bases separating them. The germline CDR1 and CDR2 sequences are SGHTA and FQGTGA. The CDR3 loop spans 14 amino acids. The CDR3 DNA follows: TGTGCCAGCAGCTTAATGGGCACCACCTACGAGCAGTACTTC. Its translation: CASSLMGTTYEQYF. The variable domain in full, with the rest retrieved from reference TRBV7-3 and TRBJ2-7, is GAGVSQTPSNKVTEKGKYVELRCDPISGHTALYWYRQSLGQGPEFLIYFQGTGAADDSGLPNDRFFAVRPEGSVSTLKIQRTERGDSAVYLCASSLMGTTYEQYFGPGTRLTVT.

The V and J genes are TRBV6-6 and TRBJ2-2; 14 bases map to TRBD2. Looked up from germline, CDR1 is MNHNY and CDR2 is SVGAGI (reference sequence). With V trimmed by 5 bases and J by 4 bases, 9 bases remained unmatched. The CDR3 runs to 18 residues. The CDR3 loop reads CASSLGGTSGGLTGELFF. The CDR3 region has the DNA TGTGCCAGCAGTCTCGGCGGGACTAGCGGGGGCCTCACCGGGGAGCTGTTTTTT.

The sample holds a few counts of this clone. V and J are TRBV4-2 and TRBJ1-1; 7 nucleotides agree with TRBD1. Germline CDR1 and CDR2: LGHNA and YNFKEQ. Trimming cost V 4 bases and J 1 base; bases outside gene matches: 6. The CDR3 extends over 15 amino acids. The DNA for the CDR3 is TGTGCCAGCAGCCGCCCGGGACAGAAGAACACTGAAGCTTTCTTT. It encodes CASSRPGQKNTEAFF.

The rearrangement links TRBV4-3 to TRBJ2-7, with D tentatively TRBD1 (6 bases). Germline V lookup: CDR1 LGHNA, CDR2 YSLEER. This CDR3 region has 15 residues. V dropped 0 bases and J dropped 4 bases, with 13 bases sitting between them. The DNA for the CDR3 is TGCGCCAGCAGCCAAGAGGCGGGCAGGGGTTACGAGCAGTACTTC. It encodes CASSQEAGRGYEQYF.

The chain couples TRBV5-1 to TRBJ1-5, with D unclear. The CDR3 consists of 17 residues. Germline V gives CDR1 SGHRS, CDR2 YFSETQ. V lost 0 bases and J lost 2, with 15 bases in between. The CDR3 sequence is CASSLAGSTFGNQPQHF. DNA of the CDR3: TGCGCCAGCAGCTTGGCCGGCTCGACTTTTGGCAATCAGCCCCAGCATTTT.

This chain joins TRBV7-2 and TRBJ1-1; D might be TRBD1 (6 bases). CDR1 is SGHTA and CDR2 is FQGNSA in the germline V gene. This CDR3 spans 17 amino acids. Trimming pared 5 bases from V and 1 base from J, leaving 20 bases between. The CDR3 sequence: CASSPVSGRGRNTEAFF. For the CDR3, the DNA is TGTGCCAGCAGCCCCGTTTCGGGCAGGGGAAGGAACACTGAAGCTTTCTTT.

This chain connects TRBV9 to TRBJ1-6; the match to TRBD1 covers 11 bases. V shed 4 bases and J 7 bases; nucleotides not matched to a gene: 10. Per germline, CDR1 SGDLS and CDR2 YYNGEE. This CDR3 contains 17 residues. CDR3 DNA sequence: TGTGCCAGCAGCCCCCGGGACAGGGGGTTTTGGAATTCACCCCTCCACTTT. Protein: CASSPRDRGFWNSPLHF.

The chain joins TRBV6-2 or TRBV6-3 to TRBJ1-1; possible D gene TRBD1, 5 bases. Germline CDR1 MNHEY, CDR2 SVGEGT. Trimming removed 6 bases from V and 1 base from J, with 9 bases in between. This CDR3 is 13 amino acids long. CDR3 sequence (DNA): TGTGCCAGCAGCTTGACAGAGAACACTGAAGCTTTCTTT. This translates into CASSLTENTEAFF.